Sample share makes the clone carrying this T cell receptor (beta chain) large. These data are taken from a study of patients and donors after allogeneic stem cell transplantation. In TCRdb, the RT-PCR reads were re-called with MiXCR into one record per CDR3 protein. The repertoire holds several hundred distinct CDR3 sequences, with roughly 0.8% as singletons. V was pared by 8 bases and J by 10 bases, with 10 bases of the junction left unmatched. The CDR3 covers 15 residues. Germline CDR1 LNHDA, CDR2 SQIVND (reference sequence). The clonotype was recovered from a human donor who was either an allogeneic HSCT recipient or a stem cell or donor lymphocyte infusion donor (not recorded which). It is not recorded whose cells these are; they may come from a transplant donor. The specimen was blood, either unsorted or a sorted T cell fraction (not recorded which). The J gene is TRBJ2-1, the V gene TRBV19; 14 nucleotides agree with TRBD2. CDR3 amino acids: CASSMTSGRAGEQFF. DNA of the CDR3: TGTGCCAGTTCAATGACTAGCGGGAGGGCGGGGGAGCAGTTCTTC. Combining the CDR3 with reference TRBV19 and TRBJ2-1 gives the whole variable domain DGGITQSPKYLFRKEGQNVTLSCEQNLNHDAMYWYRQDPGQGLRLIYYSQIVNDFQKGDIAEGYSVSREKKESFPLTVTSAQKNPTAFYLCASSMTSGRAGEQFFGPGTRLTVL.